A selection of T cell receptor beta chains follows, all from one sample in a study of CD8+ T cells in alopecia areata. The repertoire was sequenced with immunoSEQ multiplex PCR; TCRdb's copy has only in-frame clones and lacks some. The data contain 85,000 to 110,000 clones, just over 85% of them seen just once; the ten biggest clones take up roughly 11%. This specimen was CD8+ T cells sorted from blood, taken between weeks 30 and 35, from a patient treated with tofacitinib. The receptors come from a human donor with alopecia areata. Both conserved end residues are part of each CDR3.

J gene: TRBJ2-2; V gene: TRBV6-5; CDR3 protein: CASSYGVAGELFF
J gene: TRBJ2-1; V gene: TRBV18; CDR3 protein: CASSPPPGGSAYNEQFF
J gene: TRBJ2-5; V gene: TRBV19; CDR3 protein: CASSILSGSEETQYF
J gene: TRBJ2-7; V gene: TRBV27; CDR3 protein: CASSLREQYF
J gene: TRBJ2-7; V gene: TRBV18; CDR3 protein: CASSPTLPGGPPYEQYF
J gene: TRBJ1-5; V gene: TRBV27; CDR3 protein: CASSLSVYNQPQHF
J gene: TRBJ2-7; V gene: TRBV29-1; CDR3 protein: CSVVGSNRGLYEQYF
J gene: TRBJ2-3; V gene: TRBV7-6; CDR3 protein: CASSLAVQTSTDTQYF
J gene: TRBJ2-7; V gene: TRBV29-1; CDR3 protein: CSVVEDGYEQYF
J gene: TRBJ1-1; V gene: TRBV30; CDR3 protein: CAWNEGNTEAFF
J gene: TRBJ1-1; V gene: TRBV27; CDR3 protein: CASSLYGMDGYTEAFF
J gene: TRBJ1-1; V gene: TRBV7-9; CDR3 protein: CASSLNVPEAFF
J gene: TRBJ2-1; V gene: TRBV7-9; CDR3 protein: CASSAGLAYNEQFF
J gene: TRBJ2-3; V gene: TRBV6-5; CDR3 protein: CASSYALAERTDTQYF
J gene: TRBJ2-1; V gene: TRBV11-1; CDR3 protein: CASSLGASLRDNEQFF
J gene: TRBJ1-4; V gene: TRBV2; CDR3 protein: CASGGPSNEKLFF
J gene: TRBJ1-1; V gene: TRBV30; CDR3 protein: CAWSVENIGAFF
J gene: TRBJ2-7; V gene: TRBV5-1; CDR3 protein: CASSFSSGPSYEQYF
J gene: TRBJ1-4; V gene: TRBV2; CDR3 protein: CASSERRGSTNEKLFF
J gene: TRBJ1-5; V gene: TRBV5-1; CDR3 protein: CASSLGTGDGQPQHF
J gene: TRBJ2-3; V gene: TRBV7-9; CDR3 protein: CASSLELHTDTQYF
J gene: -; V gene: TRBV29-1; CDR3 protein: CSARTGSTYEQYF
J gene: TRBJ2-7; V gene: TRBV7-9; CDR3 protein: CASSFENRYEQYF
J gene: TRBJ2-2; V gene: TRBV30; CDR3 protein: CAWSGEWRLAGNTGELFF
J gene: TRBJ2-1; V gene: TRBV2; CDR3 protein: CASSDGGRPTNEQFF
J gene: TRBJ1-1; V gene: TRBV4-1; CDR3 protein: CASSQRQGPNTEAFF
J gene: TRBJ2-1; V gene: TRBV5-1; CDR3 protein: CASSVTGIYNEQFF
J gene: TRBJ1-3; V gene: TRBV7-8; CDR3 protein: CASSLASSHLDF
J gene: TRBJ2-3; V gene: TRBV5-1; CDR3 protein: CASSLGLAGASTDTQYF
J gene: TRBJ1-5; V gene: TRBV4-1; CDR3 protein: CASSHQGEYGQPQHF
J gene: TRBJ2-3; V gene: TRBV5-1; CDR3 protein: CASSFLDRGITDTQYF
J gene: TRBJ2-7; V gene: TRBV11-2; CDR3 protein: CASSPDYEQYF
J gene: TRBJ1-2; V gene: TRBV7-9; CDR3 protein: CASWPGGAYGYTF
J gene: TRBJ2-1; V gene: TRBV11-2; CDR3 protein: CASSFFSGSSYNEQFF
J gene: TRBJ2-5; V gene: TRBV6-5; CDR3 protein: CASSEWEETQYF
J gene: TRBJ2-1; V gene: TRBV20-1; CDR3 protein: CSARDVSEQFF
J gene: TRBJ2-6; V gene: TRBV27; CDR3 protein: CASKYRGAGANVLTF
J gene: TRBJ2-6; V gene: TRBV6-5; CDR3 protein: CASRDRGANVLTF
J gene: TRBJ2-7; V gene: TRBV6-6; CDR3 protein: CASSYAAGSEQYF
J gene: TRBJ2-7; V gene: TRBV20-1; CDR3 protein: CSASSEQYF